These 13 T cell receptor beta chains were sequenced from one sample in a study of shared clonotypes between healthy human individuals. TCRdb's copy holds only in-frame clones and misses some; the assay was immunoSEQ multiplex PCR. The sample includes over 1.4 million clones, roughly 96% seen only once; the top ten take more than 0.9%. Source material: naive CD4+ T cells sorted from blood. As for subset: CD45RA+ positively selected. These receptors all come from a man aged 25-40 years in good health.

The CDR3 loop reads CASSTGQGGSYEQYF. In nucleotides, the CDR3 is TGCGCCAGCAGCACAGGACAGGGGGGGTCCTACGAGCAGTACTTC. This rearrangement joins TRBV5-1 to TRBJ2-7; 10 bases agree with TRBD1. The trim removed 4 bases at V and 1 base at J, leaving 5 bases unmatched. This CDR3 has 15 amino acids. The germline CDR1 and CDR2 sequences are SGHRS and YFSETQ.

On this clone: The sample has other DNA sequences that encode this CDR3 too. The rearrangement links TRBV10-1 to TRBJ2-1, with D possibly matching TRBD1 (5 bases). The CDR3 runs 13 residues. V dropped 0 bases and J dropped 5 bases, with 5 bases sitting between them. Germline V gives CDR1 WNHNN, CDR2 SYGVQD (reference sequence). The CDR3 DNA is TGCGCCAGCAGTGAGTCAGGGGACAATGAGCAGTTCTTC. Translation gives CASSESGDNEQFF.

V and J are TRBV10-2 and TRBJ2-7; D remains unclear. From germline, CDR1 is WSHSY and CDR2 SAAADI. V was trimmed by 7 bases and J by 4 bases, leaving 8 bases between them. The CDR3 consists of 11 residues. This CDR3 reads CASKQTYEQYF. CDR3 in DNA: TGCGCCAGCAAACAAACTTACGAGCAGTACTTC.

Comments on this clone: Germline is not matched at one junction end, which may reflect a read error. The chain joins TRBV7-7 to TRBJ2-5, with a tentative D call TRBD1 (5 bases). The CDR3 has 13 residues. Germline-derived CDR1 and CDR2 are SSHAT and FNYEAQ (reference sequence). The CDR3 region is CASSSGMGETQYF. DNA for the CDR3: TGTGCTAGCAGCTCAGGGATGGGGGAGACCCAGTACTTC.

This chain joins TRBV12-1 and TRBJ2-3; the table's D call, TRBD2, was not checked against the DNA. TRBV12-1 is a pseudogene. The CDR3 loop spans 17 amino acids. CDR3 bases: TGTGCCAGCAGCACTAGCGGGAGCGGCAAATGCTCAGATACGCAGTATTTT. It is translated as CASSTSGSGKCSDTQYF.

The chain joins TRBV4-1 to TRBJ1-3; D possibly corresponds to TRBD1 (5 bases). Germline loops: CDR1 MGHRA, CDR2 YSYEKL. V was clipped by 1 base and J by 2 bases, with 12 bases between them. This CDR3 has 16 residues. CDR3 DNA sequence: TGCGCCAGCAGCCAAGTGGAGGGAGGGGCTGGAAACACCATATATTTT. It codes for CASSQVEGGAGNTIYF.

The chain employs TRBV11-2 and TRBJ1-4; perhaps TRBD1 as D (6 bases). Germline V gene lookup returns CDR1 SGHAT and CDR2 FQNNGV. The CDR3 totals 15 residues. V was cut by 4 bases and J by 5 bases, with 14 bases left in between. The CDR3 sequence: CASSSQTGWNEKLFF. In DNA, the CDR3 is TGTGCCAGCAGCTCCCAGACAGGCTGGAATGAAAAACTGTTTTTT.

This rearrangement joins TRBV7-2 to TRBJ1-2, with a tentative D call TRBD1 (6 bases). The CDR3 length is 15 residues. Deletions cut 1 base from V and 1 base from J, with 10 bases between. Germline-derived CDR1 and CDR2 are SGHTA and FQGNSA. CDR3 DNA: TGTGCCAGCAGCTTAGGGGGGACAAGTAACTATGGCTACACCTTC. Its translation: CASSLGGTSNYGYTF. The variable domain in full, completed from reference TRBV7-2 and TRBJ1-2, reads GAGVSQSPSNKVTEKGKDVELRCDPISGHTALYWYRQSLGQGLEFLIYFQGNSAPDKSGLPSDRFSAERTGGSVSTLTIQRTQQEDSAVYLCASSLGGTSNYGYTFGSGTRLTVV.

The chain combines TRBV5-4 with TRBJ2-1, with D tentatively TRBD2 (6 bases). The CDR3 contains 13 residues. The V end was cut by 1 base, the J end by 7 bases, with 9 bases between. The germline gives CDR1 SGHNT, CDR2 YYREEE (reference sequence). The CDR3 spells CASSLISGNEQFF. CDR3 in DNA: TGTGCCAGCAGCTTGATCAGCGGGAATGAGCAGTTCTTC.

The chain recombines TRBV6-1 with TRBJ1-2, with D uncertain. The CDR3 has 10 residues. V dropped 1 base and J dropped 12 bases, with 6 bases sitting between them. Germline CDR1 is MNHNS and CDR2 is SASEGT. The CDR3 DNA follows: TGTGCCAGCAGTGAAGGCGGCCACACCTTC. It translates to CASSEGGHTF.

V gene TRBV19 combines with J gene TRBJ2-2; tentatively, D is TRBD1 (5 bases). CDR1 is LNHDA, CDR2 SQIVND, per germline (reference sequence). V lost 3 bases to trimming and J lost 1 base, with 12 bases between them. This CDR3 comprises 16 residues. This chain's CDR3 is CASSIYRQLNTGELFF. The CDR3 DNA reads as TGTGCCAGTAGTATCTACAGGCAGTTGAACACCGGGGAGCTGTTTTTT.

This sequence joins TRBV7-2 and TRBJ2-3; 7 bases are a match to TRBD1. Germline V lookup: CDR1 SGHTA, CDR2 FQGNSA. Losses at the gene ends were 1 base for V and 6 bases for J; bases not matched to a gene: 7. The CDR3 covers 15 residues. CDR3 bases: TGTGCCAGCAGCTTAGTGCAGGGGGTAGGGGATACGCAGTATTTT. Translated, it gives CASSLVQGVGDTQYF.

CDR3 sequence reads: CASSEAGLYEQYF. CDR3 coding DNA: TGTGCCAGCAGTGAGGCAGGGCTCTACGAGCAGTACTTC. The rearrangement joins TRBV2 to TRBJ2-7, with D possibly matching TRBD1 (5 bases). This CDR3 is built from 13 residues. Germline V gene lookup returns CDR1 SNHLY and CDR2 FYNNEI. Trimming removed 3 bases from V and 3 bases from J, with 9 bases in between.